A selection of T cell receptor beta chains follows, all from one sample in a study of sequential checkpoint blockade in melanoma. The data were produced by immunoSEQ multiplex PCR, yet TCRdb's version contains in-frame clones alone and is incomplete. The sample holds 10,000 to 15,000 clones; over 65% are singletons and the top ten take about 25%. The sample consisted of CD8+ T cells sorted from blood (inferred from file names), taken from a patient given nivolumab and ipilimumab in sequence. The receptors here all came from a human donor with melanoma. Each CDR3 is given with its conserved first and last residue. A D gene is named only where the DNA matches it firmly. Clone size is shown for a subset of rows, as once, few, many or a class of expanded clone.

J gene	V gene	clone size	D gene	CDR3 DNA	CDR3 protein
TRBJ1-3	TRBV6-1	-	-	TGTGCCAGCAGTTCCTTTGGGGGCTCTGGAAACACCACATATTTT	CASSSFGGSGNTTYF
TRBJ2-3	TRBV9	-	-	TGTGCCAGCAGCGACGTCGGAGATACGCAGTATTTT	CASSDVGDTQYF
TRBJ1-6	TRBV10-1	-	-	TGCGCCAGCAGTGTTTCCAGGGATGGGAATTCACCCCTCCACTTT	CASSVSRDGNSPLHF
TRBJ2-7	TRBV5-1	-	TRBD2	TGCGCCAGCAGTTTGACTAGCGGGAGAGAAGGGACCTACGAGCAGTACTTC	CASSLTSGREGTYEQYF
TRBJ2-3	TRBV18	-	-	TGTGCCAGCTCACCACAAGGGGCAGGGGATACGCAGTATTTT	CASSPQGAGDTQYF
TRBJ2-7	TRBV27	-	TRBD2	TGTGCCAGCAGTCCGTTGCTAGCGGGGTACGAGCAGTACTTC	CASSPLLAGYEQYF
TRBJ2-2	TRBV7-8	-	TRBD1	TGTGCCAGCAGCCTACGGACAGGGTCCGCCGGGGAGCTGTTTTTT	CASSLRTGSAGELFF
TRBJ2-7	TRBV11-2	few	-	TGTGCCAGCAGCTTAGGTGGCAACTCCTACGAGCAGTACTTC	CASSLGGNSYEQYF
TRBJ1-1	TRBV7-6	-	-	TGTGCCAGCAGCTCCACGGGTACCACTGAAGCTTTCTTT	CASSSTGTTEAFF
TRBJ1-5	TRBV5-6	few	-	TGTGCCAGCAGCTTGTCAGGTAACAGTCAGCCCCAGCATTTT	CASSLSGNSQPQHF
TRBJ1-1	TRBV11-3	-	TRBD1	TGTGCCAGCAGCTTAGGTGGACAGGGCGGGAACACTGAAGCTTTCTTT	CASSLGGQGGNTEAFF